The source of this TCR beta chain is a study of response to subunit inactivated influenza vaccine. Study-level results: Only a handful of new T cells, the authors suggested, are recruited with each seasonal influenza vaccination.

The table lists this clonotype with many counts. The antigen is not known. Each CDR3 protein is one row after TCRdb ran MiXCR on the RT-PCR reads. The profile covers fewer than 700,000 distinct CDR3 sequences, with about an eighth appearing a single time and about an eighth taken by the ten largest. CDR3 size: 14 residues. The V gene lost 6 bases and the J gene lost 6 bases, with 15 bases spanning the gap. The rearrangement links TRBV12-3 or TRBV12-4 to TRBJ2-1; maybe TRBD2 (6 bases). This TCR was recovered from a man aged 45-60 years who received an inactivated influenza vaccine. Material: PBMCs from blood, obtained more than 35 days after vaccination. The CDR3: CASRRLEFGNEQFF. The CDR3 DNA follows: TGTGCCAGCAGGCGACTAGAGTTCGGCAATGAGCAGTTCTTC.